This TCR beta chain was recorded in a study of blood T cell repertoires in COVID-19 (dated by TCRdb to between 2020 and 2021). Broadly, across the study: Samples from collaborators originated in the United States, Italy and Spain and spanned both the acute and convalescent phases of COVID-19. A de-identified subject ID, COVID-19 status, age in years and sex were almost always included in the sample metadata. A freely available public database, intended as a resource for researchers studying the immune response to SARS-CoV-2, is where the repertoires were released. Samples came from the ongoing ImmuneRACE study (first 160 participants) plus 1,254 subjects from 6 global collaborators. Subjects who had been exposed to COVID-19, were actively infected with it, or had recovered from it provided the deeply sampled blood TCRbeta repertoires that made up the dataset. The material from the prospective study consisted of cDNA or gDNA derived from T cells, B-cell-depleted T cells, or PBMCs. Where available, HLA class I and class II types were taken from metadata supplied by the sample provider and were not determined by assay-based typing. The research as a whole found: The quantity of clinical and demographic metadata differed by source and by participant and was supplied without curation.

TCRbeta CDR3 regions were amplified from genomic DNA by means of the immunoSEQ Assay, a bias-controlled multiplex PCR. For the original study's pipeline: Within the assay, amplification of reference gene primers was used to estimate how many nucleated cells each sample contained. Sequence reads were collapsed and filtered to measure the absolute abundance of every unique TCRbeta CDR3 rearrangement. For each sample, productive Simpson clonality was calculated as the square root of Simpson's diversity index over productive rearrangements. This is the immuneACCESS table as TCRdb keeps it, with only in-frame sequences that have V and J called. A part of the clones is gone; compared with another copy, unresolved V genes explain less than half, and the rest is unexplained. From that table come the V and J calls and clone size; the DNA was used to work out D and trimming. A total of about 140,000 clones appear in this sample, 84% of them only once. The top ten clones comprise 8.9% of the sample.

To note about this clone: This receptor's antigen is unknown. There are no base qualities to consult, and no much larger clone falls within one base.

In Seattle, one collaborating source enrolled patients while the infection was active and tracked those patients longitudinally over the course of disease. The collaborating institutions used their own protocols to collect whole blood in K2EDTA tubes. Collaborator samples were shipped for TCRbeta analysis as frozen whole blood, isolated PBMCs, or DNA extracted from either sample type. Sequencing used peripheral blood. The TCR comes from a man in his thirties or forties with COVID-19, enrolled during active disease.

The CDR3 reads as follows: CASSDGAGEQFF. The sequenced DNA: TGTGCCAGCAGTGACGGCGCAGGGGAGCAGTTCTTC. The V gene is TRBV6-4 and the J gene is TRBJ2-1, and the D gene may be TRBD1, 5 bases matching. Based on the germline V gene, the CDR1 and CDR2 sequences are MRHNA and SNTAGT. Trimming at the junction amounts to 2 bases on V and 10 bases on J, and the germline ends lie 9 bases apart. From its cysteine to its phenylalanine, the CDR3 spans 12 amino acids. Only the CDR3 region is kept as DNA, spanning 36 bases read in frame from base 1.